This T cell receptor (beta chain) is from a study of T cells in women clearing cervical HPV infection. With respect to this clone: As yet, its antigen is unknown. The CDR3 is cut off 3 residues early in the read; its end comes from the germline J gene.

The method was immunoSEQ multiplex PCR; TCRdb's version includes in-frame clones alone and lacks a portion of them. Recorded for this sample: 23,000 or so clones. The CDR3 extends over 13 amino acids. V lost 1 base to trimming and J lost 7 bases, with 7 bases between them. Germline V gene lookup returns CDR1 KGHSY and CDR2 FQNENV. Study-wide results and caveats: Unknown T-cell numbers per sample may underlie the richness differences. Cases and controls were distinguished at AUC about 0.8 by richness and V genes. TRBV6-7 abundance was lower in cases than controls (around 0.1% versus 0.15%).

Sequencing was carried out using blood buffy coat. This sequence joins TRBV16 and TRBJ1-4, with D possibly being TRBD1 (5 bases). The clonotype comes from a woman between 18 and 70 years old with a cervical HPV16 infection that either progressed to CIN3+ or cleared (not recorded which). The sequenced CDR3 bases are TGTGCCAGCAGCCAATGGGGCGGTGAAAAA. It encodes CASSQWGGEK. The full CDR3 protein is CASSQWGGEKLFF.